Following are 10 T cell receptor beta chains from one sample sequenced in a study of long-term antiretroviral therapy in people with HIV. Researchers ran immunoSEQ v3.0 at survey level. Repertoires were generated with immunoSEQ multiplex PCR, while TCRdb's copy carries only in-frame clones and drops some. The table lists some 23,000 clones, roughly 82% of them singletons. The sequencing used unsorted PBMCs, collected 0.3 years after starting antiretroviral therapy. The receptor source for this set is a man in his forties or fifties with HIV.

The rearrangement links TRBV4-3 to TRBJ2-2, with TRBD1 as a possible D gene (5 bases). Germline loops: CDR1 LGHNA, CDR2 YSLEER. V dropped 2 bases and J dropped 4 bases, with 11 bases sitting between them. CDR3 size: 15 residues. The CDR3 nucleotides are TGCGCCAGCAGCCAAAGCAGGGCCGGCACCGGGGAGCTGTTTTTT. Encoded protein: CASSQSRAGTGELFF.

This clone appeared once. The J gene is TRBJ2-5, the V gene TRBV12-5, with 8 positions matching TRBD2. The V gene's germline CDR1 is LGHNT and CDR2 FRNRAP. This CDR3 is built from 16 residues. J lost 5 bases, V lost 0 bases, and 8 bases had no gene match. The CDR3 loop is CASGLVISGSRETQYF. The CDR3 DNA reads TGTGCTAGTGGTTTGGTAATCAGCGGGAGTCGGGAGACCCAGTACTTC. The full variable domain, completed using reference TRBV12-5 and TRBJ2-5, is DARVTQTPRHKVTEMGQEVTMRCQPILGHNTVFWYRQTMMQGLELLAYFRNRAPLDDSGMPKDRFSAEMPDATLATLKIQPSEPRDSAVYFCASGLVISGSRETQYFGPGTRLLVL.

The chain couples TRBV5-1 to TRBJ2-2, with D maybe TRBD1 (5 bases). CDR1 is SGHRS, CDR2 YFSETQ, per germline. The V and J ends lost 4 bases and 3 bases respectively, with 13 bases between them. This CDR3 comprises 15 residues. CDR3: CASSHQGSHTGELFF. CDR3 in DNA: TGCGCCAGCAGCCATCAGGGCTCGCACACCGGGGAGCTGTTTTTT.

This clone was recorded a few times. The chain uses TRBV7-8 and TRBJ2-3, with D unclear. CDR3 size: 16 residues. In germline, CDR1 is SGHVS, CDR2 FQNEAQ. Between the trimmed V and J ends, which lost 2 bases and 2 bases, there was a span of 14 bases. The CDR3 DNA reads as TGTGCCAGCAGCTTAAATGGCGGCGGATACACAGATACGCAGTATTTT. Protein sequence: CASSLNGGGYTDTQYF.

The J gene is TRBJ2-7, the V gene TRBV29-1, with D tentatively TRBD2 (6 bases). The germline V gene encodes CDR1 SQVTM and CDR2 ANQGSEA. V dropped 4 bases and J dropped 1 base, with 8 bases sitting between them. This CDR3 is built from 12 residues. In DNA, the CDR3 is TGCAGCGTTGCCGGAGGGTCCTACGAGCAGTACTTC. Its translation: CSVAGGSYEQYF.

The rearrangement links TRBV5-1 to TRBJ2-3; TRBD2 agrees at 11 bases. The trim removed 2 bases at V and 6 bases at J, leaving 8 bases unmatched. This CDR3 contains 16 residues. Germline V lookup: CDR1 SGHRS, CDR2 YFSETQ. This CDR3 reads CASSLNPSSGRDTQYF. The CDR3 coding sequence is TGCGCCAGCAGCTTAAATCCGTCTAGCGGGAGGGATACGCAGTATTTT.

J is TRBJ1-4 and V is TRBV15; 7 bases are a match to TRBD1. This CDR3 has 19 residues. V lost 1 base, J lost 4 bases, and 15 bases stayed unmatched. In germline, CDR1 is LNHNV, CDR2 YYDKDF (reference sequence). Written as DNA, the CDR3 is TGTGCCACCAGCAGAGGACACACCCCAGGGACAGACCATAATGAAAAACTGTTTTTT. This sequence encodes CATSRGHTPGTDHNEKLFF.

V usage is TRBV25-1 and J usage is TRBJ2-5; 7 positions agree with TRBD2. Germline V gene lookup returns CDR1 MGHDK and CDR2 SYGVNS. Trimming took 4 bases from V and 4 from J; bases not matched to a gene: 12. This CDR3 is 16 amino acids long. CDR3 sequence reads: CASSGFGREEGETQYF. The CDR3 DNA is TGTGCCAGCAGTGGGTTTGGTCGGGAGGAAGGAGAGACCCAGTACTTC.

This sequence joins TRBV7-9 and TRBJ1-2, with D uncertain. The CDR3 loop spans 15 amino acids. Germline V gives CDR1 SEHNR, CDR2 FQNEAQ (reference sequence). The germline V and J ends were trimmed by 4 bases and 6 bases, with 18 bases remaining between them. In nucleotides, the CDR3 is TGTGCCAGCAGCTCCAATTCGATAAGGCCGGATGGCTACACCTTC. Translating it yields CASSSNSIRPDGYTF.

The chain has TRBV18 and TRBJ2-3; D may be TRBD1 (6 bases). The CDR3 sequence is 16 residues long. Germline CDR1 is KGHSH and CDR2 is LQKENI. Between the trimmed V and J ends, which lost 1 base and 2 bases, there was a span of 13 bases. In DNA, the CDR3 is TGTGCCAGCTCACCACAGACAGGACTGCTCACAGATACGCAGTATTTT. Protein sequence: CASSPQTGLLTDTQYF.